The 16 T cell receptor beta chains below all came from one sample that was sequenced in a study of vaccination effects on CD4 cells after COVID-19. These receptors lack a known antigen. Antigen-specific CD4+ T cell clonotypes were called by their expansion after viral peptide-pool culture in ViraFEST. Once cultured for approximately eleven days, the cells underwent separation to obtain CD4+ T cells. Either the BNT162b2 or mRNA-1273 vaccine was given to participants in two doses. Generated by immunoSEQ multiplex PCR, the TCRdb table keeps only in-frame clones and is missing some. The table includes fewer than 25,000 clones, roughly 80% detected once. Sequenced here: CD4+ T cells from PBMCs cultured with SARS-CoV-2 spike peptides, sampled after COVID-19 vaccination. Receptors were obtained from a human donor who received a COVID-19 vaccine.

The rearrangement uses TRBV11-1 and TRBJ2-4; D gene uncertain. Per the germline V gene, CDR1 is SGHAT and CDR2 is FQDESV (reference sequence). The CDR3 is 15 residues long. V lost 4 bases, J lost 0 bases, and 10 bases lay in between. The CDR3: CASSSPTGAKNIQYF. The CDR3 DNA reads TGTGCCAGCAGCTCTCCGACCGGAGCCAAAAACATTCAGTACTTC.

The CDR3 region is CASNTRGRAAVNTEAFF. CDR3 nucleotides: TGTGCCAGCAACACGCGGGGGCGGGCCGCAGTGAACACTGAAGCTTTCTTT. This sequence joins TRBV21-1 and TRBJ1-1. TRBV21-1 is a documented pseudogene. The CDR3 contains 17 residues.

V is TRBV6-5 and J is TRBJ2-7, with a tentative D call TRBD2 (7 bases). This CDR3 comprises 13 residues. Per germline, CDR1 MNHEY and CDR2 SVGAGI. Trimming left V 10 bases short and J 2 bases short, with 15 bases between. The CDR3 DNA follows: TGTGCCACTAGGGGGGGATCTGCCTACGAGCAGTACTTC. Its translation is CATRGGSAYEQYF.

This clone has more than one count but fewer than ten. V usage is TRBV3-1 (or the pseudogene TRBV3-2) and J usage is TRBJ2-3, with 9 bases aligning to TRBD2. The V gene end was trimmed by 3 bases and the J gene end by 5 bases; junction bases not matched to a gene: 12. Germline assignment: CDR1 LGHDT and CDR2 YNNKEL (reference sequence). This CDR3 is built from 17 residues. CDR3 nucleotides: TGTGCCAGCAGCCAGTGGGGCGGGAGGGCTTCGTTAGATACGCAGTATTTT. Its protein is CASSQWGGRASLDTQYF.

The CDR3 region has the DNA TGTGCCAGCAGCCCTCCGACAGGGTCGCGTTCACCCCTCCACTTT. Encoded protein: CASSPPTGSRSPLHF. This chain connects TRBV28 to TRBJ1-6; 7 nucleotides agree with TRBD1. Germline V gene sequence: CDR1 MDHEN, CDR2 SYDVKM. V trimming: 6 bases; J trimming: 9 bases; junction bases outside the gene matches: 11. This CDR3 has 15 residues.

The V gene is TRBV3-1 (or the pseudogene TRBV3-2), the J gene TRBJ2-7, with a weak D call TRBD2 (6 bases). V lost 1 base and J 3 bases, leaving 16 bases between the germline ends. Germline assignment: CDR1 LGHDT and CDR2 YNNKEL (reference sequence). The CDR3 is made up of 16 amino acids. The CDR3 loop reads CASSQGQSAGGYEQYF. In nucleotides, the CDR3 is TGTGCCAGCAGCCAAGGTCAGAGCGCCGGGGGCTACGAGCAGTACTTC.

This clone came up a few times. This chain joins TRBV6-4 and TRBJ1-1, with a weak D call TRBD1 (6 bases). Germline V gives CDR1 MRHNA, CDR2 SNTAGT. V was shortened by 4 bases and J by 7 bases, with 13 bases between the two germline ends. The length of the CDR3 is 13 residues. The chain's CDR3 is CASSAGTSNEAFF. CDR3 DNA sequence: TGTGCCAGCAGTGCCGGGACATCGAATGAAGCTTTCTTT.

The chain recombines TRBV5-5 with TRBJ1-1; D gene unclear. The V end lost 5 bases, the J end lost 1 base, and 9 bases lay between the germline ends. The CDR3 contains 13 residues. Germline V lookup: CDR1 SGHKS, CDR2 YYEKEE (reference sequence). CDR3 nucleotides: TGTGCCAGCAGTCCGCACGGGAACACTGAAGCTTTCTTT. Its translation: CASSPHGNTEAFF.

This clone appeared once. V and J are TRBV5-1 and TRBJ2-1; a weak D match, TRBD2 (5 bases). The CDR3 sequence is 14 residues long. V was cut by 0 bases and J by 4 bases, with 8 bases left in between. Germline V gene sequence: CDR1 SGHRS, CDR2 YFSETQ. The DNA for the CDR3 is TGCGCCAGCAGCTTGGGACGGGAATACAATGAGCAGTTCTTC. This codes for CASSLGREYNEQFF.

The rearrangement uses TRBV6-5 and TRBJ1-5, with 7 bases identical to TRBD1. This CDR3 has 14 residues. CDR1 is MNHEY, CDR2 SVGAGI, per germline. Germline trimming cut 9 bases from V and 1 base from J; bases unmatched to any gene: 6. CDR3 region: CASLDRVSNQPQHF. DNA of the CDR3: TGTGCCAGTCTCGACAGGGTAAGCAATCAGCCCCAGCATTTT.

V gene TRBV29-1 combines with J gene TRBJ2-3, with 8 bases identical to TRBD1. The CDR3 is made up of 14 amino acids. V lost 4 bases, J lost 3 bases, and 6 bases stayed unmatched. Per germline, CDR1 SQVTM and CDR2 ANQGSEA. This chain's CDR3 is CSVGQRQGTDTQYF. The CDR3 nucleotides read TGCAGCGTTGGACAAAGACAGGGGACAGATACGCAGTATTTT.

J is TRBJ2-1 and V is TRBV4-1; the D is unclear. Germline V CDR1 and CDR2: MGHRA, YSYEKL. The CDR3 totals 18 residues. Deletions cut 4 bases from V and 0 bases from J, with 19 bases between. The CDR3 is CASSRMAGSVGSYNEQFF. CDR3 DNA: TGCGCCAGCAGCCGGATGGCTGGCAGCGTCGGCTCCTACAATGAGCAGTTCTTC.

V usage is TRBV19 and J usage is TRBJ2-1, with 11 positions matching TRBD1. The J segment lost 4 bases and the V segment lost 7 bases, leaving 3 bases of the junction unmatched. This CDR3 spans 14 amino acids. CDR1 is LNHDA and CDR2 is SQIVND in the germline V gene (reference sequence). The CDR3 coding sequence is TGTGCCAGTACCGGACAGGGGGCATACAATGAGCAGTTCTTC. As protein: CASTGQGAYNEQFF.

This clone was counted only a few times. This rearrangement joins TRBV6-5 to TRBJ2-7; TRBD2 aligns across 7 bases. This CDR3 region has 15 residues. The trim removed 0 bases at V and 4 bases at J, leaving 6 bases unmatched. Germline V gene data show CDR1 as MNHEY and CDR2 as SVGAGI. The CDR3, as DNA: TGTGCCAGCAGTTACTCCGGGGGGATGGGATACGAGCAGTACTTC. This translates into CASSYSGGMGYEQYF.

This clone has a single count. The CDR3 protein is CASSYGLGRQETQYF. CDR3 coding DNA: TGTGCCAGCAGTTACGGGCTAGGGCGGCAAGAGACCCAGTACTTC. The chain is built from TRBV6-2 or TRBV6-3 and TRBJ2-5; no definite D call. Germline CDR1 is MNHEY and CDR2 is SVGEGT. V lost 2 bases to trimming and J lost 2 bases, with 12 bases between them. The CDR3 runs 15 residues.

The chain has TRBV24-1 and TRBJ2-3, with D tentatively TRBD2 (6 bases). The CDR3 is 15 amino acids. V was trimmed by 1 base and J by 0 bases, leaving 7 bases between them. The V gene's germline CDR1 is KGHDR and CDR2 SFDVKD. CDR3 region: CATSDFGGSTDTQYF. The DNA of the CDR3 is TGTGCCACCAGTGATTTTGGGGGGAGCACAGATACGCAGTATTTT.